These 11 T cell receptor beta chains were all obtained from the same sample, sequenced in a study of identical twins. TCRdb ran MiXCR on the 5' RACE reads and lists one entry per CDR3 protein. The table lists hundreds of thousands of distinct CDR3 sequences, 20% to 25% of them singletons. This same sample was also part of a study on T cells expressing NK-cell markers.

The specimen was CD4+ T cells sorted from blood. The receptors here all came from a woman aged 18-29 years in good health.

This clonotype was recorded at least ten times. DNA for the CDR3: TGCGCCAGCAGCCTCCCGGACTCCACAGATACGCAGTATTTT. As protein: CASSLPDSTDTQYF. V usage is TRBV5-1 and J usage is TRBJ2-3; D is perhaps TRBD2 (5 bases). This CDR3 is 14 amino acids long. Germline values: CDR1 SGHRS, CDR2 YFSETQ. The germline V and J ends were trimmed by 4 bases and 2 bases, with 11 bases remaining between them.

The chain links TRBV7-2 to TRBJ2-4; no reliable D call. V dropped 11 bases and J dropped 0 bases, with 17 bases sitting between them. The CDR3 covers 15 residues. Germline V gene lookup returns CDR1 SGHTA and CDR2 FQGNSA. CDR3 protein: CAVQLGRVAKNIQYF. The CDR3 DNA reads TGTGCCGTACAGCTGGGTCGGGTAGCCAAAAACATTCAGTACTTC.

V usage is TRBV10-2 and J usage is TRBJ1-3; D gene unclear. The CDR3 runs 13 residues. V lost 0 bases to trimming and J lost 6 bases, with 6 bases between them. Germline V gene sequence: CDR1 WSHSY, CDR2 SAAADI. In nucleotides, the CDR3 is TGCGCCAGCAGTGAGTCGATGGAAAACACCATATATTTT. It is translated as CASSESMENTIYF.

This sequence joins TRBV2 and TRBJ1-5; D unclear. The CDR3 loop spans 14 amino acids. Trimming pared 4 bases from V and 4 bases from J, leaving 11 bases between. The germline gives CDR1 SNHLY, CDR2 FYNNEI. The CDR3 DNA sequence: TGTGCCAGCAGTGGGAAGGGTAGGAATCAGCCCCAGCATTTT. Translation gives CASSGKGRNQPQHF.

In this sample, this clonotype turned up a few times. The gene calls are TRBV5-1 and TRBJ2-1, with TRBD2 matching over 10 bases. The CDR3 sequence is 15 residues long. The junction had 3 bases not matched to a gene; V was cut back by 4 bases and J by 2 bases. Germline V gene lookup returns CDR1 SGHRS and CDR2 YFSETQ. CDR3 sequence reads: CASSITSGTYNEQFF. The CDR3 DNA follows: TGCGCCAGCAGCATAACTAGCGGGACCTACAATGAGCAGTTCTTC. The full variable domain, with the rest looked up from reference TRBV5-1 and TRBJ2-1, is KAGVTQTPRYLIKTRGQQVTLSCSPISGHRSVSWYQQTPGQGLQFLFEYFSETQRNKGNFPGRFSGRQFSNSRSEMNVSTLELGDSALYLCASSITSGTYNEQFFGPGTRLTVL.

This rearrangement joins TRBV12-5 to TRBJ1-5; D is possibly TRBD1 (5 bases). The CDR3 extends over 14 amino acids. In germline, CDR1 is LGHNT, CDR2 FRNRAP. Trimming left V 6 bases short and J 3 bases short, with 12 bases between. The CDR3 here is CASGLDSTNQPQHF. In DNA, the CDR3 is TGTGCTAGTGGCCTTGACAGTACCAATCAGCCCCAGCATTTT.

The chain employs TRBV6-2 or TRBV6-3 and TRBJ2-5; 8 bases are shared with TRBD2. This CDR3 is 15 amino acids long. In germline, CDR1 is MNHEY, CDR2 SVGEGT. The V and J ends lost 5 bases and 5 bases, in that order; junction bases with no gene match: 10. The CDR3 DNA follows: TGTGCCAGCAGTGCCGGACTAGCCAGTAGGGAGACCCAGTACTTC. It specifies CASSAGLASRETQYF.

The V gene is TRBV12-3 or TRBV12-4, the J gene TRBJ2-3, with unresolved D. This CDR3 has 16 residues. The V gene lost 1 base and the J gene lost 6 bases, with 17 bases spanning the gap. CDR3 DNA: TGTGCCAGCAGTTTAGGGCCCAGAGCATACATGGATACGCAGTATTTT. Translated: CASSLGPRAYMDTQYF.

This clonotype was counted a few times. The V gene is TRBV5-4, the J gene TRBJ2-1; 9 positions match TRBD2. The germline CDR1 and CDR2 sequences are SGHNT and YYREEE (reference sequence). This CDR3 has 15 residues. J was trimmed by 4 bases and V by 5 bases; bases with no gene match: 7. The CDR3 is CASRSGTSNYNEQFF. As DNA, the CDR3 is TGTGCCAGCAGGTCCGGGACTAGCAATTACAATGAGCAGTTCTTC.

Notes on this clonotype: Mismatch with germline at one junction end may stem from a read error. The genes are TRBV20-1 and TRBJ2-1; a weak D match, TRBD2 (5 bases). This CDR3 is 16 amino acids long. CDR1 DFQATT and CDR2 SNEGSKA come from the germline V gene (reference sequence). Here the CDR3 DNA reads TGCTGTGCTAGAGATCCCCTAGCCGGCGCTTCTTGGGAGCAGTTCTTC. Protein sequence: CCARDPLAGASWEQFF.

This chain connects TRBV4-3 to TRBJ2-1, with D perhaps matching TRBD2 (5 bases). The germline V gene encodes CDR1 LGHNA and CDR2 YSLEER. The V end was cut by 0 bases, the J end by 9 bases, with 18 bases between. CDR3 size: 16 residues. CDR3 sequence (DNA): TGCGCCAGCAGCCAAGATTCACTTAACGGGGTCTCTGAGCAGTTCTTC. Translated, it gives CASSQDSLNGVSEQFF.